A selection of T cell receptor beta chains follows, all from one sample in a study of blood T cell repertoires in COVID-19. TCRdb keeps only in-frame clones here, not all; method: immunoSEQ multiplex PCR. The table shows 470,000 or so clones, with approximately 90% occurring only once. The sequenced sample consisted of peripheral blood. The receptors come from a woman in her twenties or thirties with acute or convalescent COVID-19. Both conserved end residues are part of each CDR3. Fields, in order: clone size, J gene, V gene, D gene, CDR3 protein, CDR3 DNA. A D gene is named only where the DNA matches it firmly. The size entry is marked missing in some rows and otherwise reads once, few, many or a size class.

size: NA; J: TRBJ2-1; V: TRBV2; D: NA; CDR3: CASSDITARAYNEQFF; DNA: TGTGCCAGCAGTGATATAACCGCTCGGGCCTACAATGAGCAGTTCTTC
size: NA; J: TRBJ2-1; V: TRBV28; D: TRBD2; CDR3: CASSSGLASYNEQFF; DNA: TGTGCCAGCAGTTCTGGACTAGCCTCCTACAATGAGCAGTTCTTC
size: NA; J: TRBJ2-3; V: TRBV14; D: NA; CDR3: CASSPGTVSTDTQYF; DNA: TGTGCCAGCAGCCCCGGTACGGTCAGCACAGATACGCAGTATTTT
size: NA; J: TRBJ1-1; V: TRBV19; D: NA; CDR3: CASSTGENTEAFF; DNA: TGTGCCAGTAGTACCGGAGAGAATACTGAAGCTTTCTTT
size: NA; J: TRBJ2-3; V: TRBV2; D: NA; CDR3: CASRYTDTQYF; DNA: TGTGCCAGCAGATACACAGATACGCAGTATTTT
size: NA; J: TRBJ1-6; V: TRBV27; D: NA; CDR3: CASSLFEEVSTPFHF; DNA: TGTGCCAGCAGTTTATTTGAGGAGGTTTCGACACCCTTCCACTTT
size: NA; J: TRBJ2-5; V: TRBV2; D: NA; CDR3: CASMNGGVAETQYF; DNA: TGTGCCAGCATGAATGGAGGGGTTGCGGAGACCCAGTACTTC
size: NA; J: TRBJ2-7; V: TRBV28; D: NA; CDR3: CASSLGPAGRAYEQYF; DNA: TGTGCCAGCAGTTTAGGCCCGGCGGGAAGGGCCTACGAGCAGTACTTC
size: once; J: TRBJ2-7; V: TRBV4-1; D: TRBD1; CDR3: CASSLRTGDEQYF; DNA: TGCGCCAGCAGCCTCCGGACAGGGGACGAGCAGTACTTC
size: NA; J: TRBJ1-2; V: TRBV4-1; D: NA; CDR3: CASSQEQNYGYTF; DNA: TGCGCCAGCAGCCAAGAACAGAACTATGGCTACACCTTC
size: NA; J: TRBJ2-7; V: TRBV6-1; D: TRBD1; CDR3: CASSDRQGAYEQYF; DNA: TGTGCCAGCAGTGATAGACAGGGGGCCTACGAGCAGTACTTC
size: NA; J: TRBJ1-1; V: TRBV5-6; D: NA; CDR3: CASSGPGLIGEAFF; DNA: TGTGCCAGCAGCGGACCGGGACTAATCGGTGAAGCTTTCTTT
size: NA; J: TRBJ2-1; V: TRBV4-1; D: NA; CDR3: CASSQASSRSYNEQFF; DNA: TGCGCCAGCAGCCAAGCTAGCTCCCGCTCCTACAATGAGCAGTTCTTC
size: NA; J: TRBJ1-3; V: TRBV7-8; D: TRBD1; CDR3: CASRRQGNNGNTIYF; DNA: TGTGCCAGCAGGCGACAGGGGAACAACGGAAACACCATATATTTT
size: NA; J: TRBJ2-1; V: TRBV10-3; D: NA; CDR3: CAISWRAHEQFF; DNA: TGTGCCATCAGTTGGAGGGCGCATGAGCAGTTCTTC